In its sample, the clone carrying this T cell receptor beta chain was seen many times. This entry comes from a study of low-dose radiotherapy and immunotherapy resistance in tumors. Overall study context: Oral administration of aspirin 300 mg daily occurred for four cycles, commencing at cycle 1 day 1. Gene-specific TRAV and TRBV primers were used for first-strand cDNA, covering alpha and beta chains.

Time point specified: after trial treatment. Treatment reported: LDRT plus nivolumab, ipilimumab, low-dose cyclophosphamide and aspirin (RACIN trial). The ends lost 4 bases at V and 3 bases at J; junction bases unmatched: 7. The CDR3 contains 16 residues. Germline V gives CDR1 MNHEY, CDR2 SVGEGT. For amplifying TCRs, the PCR ran for 15 to 20 cycles with Phusion, which was used together with a constant-region primer and the adapter on the V primers. TCRdb ran MiXCR on the reads and lists one entry per CDR3 protein. The repertoire holds 50,000 or so distinct CDR3 sequences, with roughly a third as singletons.

The rearrangement joins TRBV6-2 or TRBV6-3 to TRBJ2-1, with TRBD2 identical over 9 bases. This clonotype was sampled from a male donor with rectosigmoid adenocarcinoma. The sample was PBMCs, taken after low-dose radiotherapy plus immunotherapy. The CDR3 region has the DNA TGTGCCAGCAGTTCTCTAGCGGGATCCATCTACAATGAGCAGTTCTTC. Translating gives CASSSLAGSIYNEQFF.